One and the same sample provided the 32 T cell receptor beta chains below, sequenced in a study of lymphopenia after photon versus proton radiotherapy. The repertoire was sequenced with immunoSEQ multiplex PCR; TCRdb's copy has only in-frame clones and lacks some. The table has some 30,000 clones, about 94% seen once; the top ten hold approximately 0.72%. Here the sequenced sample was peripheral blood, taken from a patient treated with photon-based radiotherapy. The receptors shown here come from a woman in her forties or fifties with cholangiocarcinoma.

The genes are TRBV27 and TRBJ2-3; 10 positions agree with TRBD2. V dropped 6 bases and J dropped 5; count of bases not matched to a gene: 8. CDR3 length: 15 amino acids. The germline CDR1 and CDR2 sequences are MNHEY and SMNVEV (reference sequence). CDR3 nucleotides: TGTGCCAGCAGGACCATAGCGGGGGGCCAAGATACGCAGTATTTT. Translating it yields CASRTIAGGQDTQYF.

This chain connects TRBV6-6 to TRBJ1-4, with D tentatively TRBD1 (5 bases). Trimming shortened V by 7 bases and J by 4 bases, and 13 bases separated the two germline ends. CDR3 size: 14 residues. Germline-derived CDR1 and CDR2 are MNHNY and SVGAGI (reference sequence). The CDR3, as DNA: TGTGCCAGCACTTTACAGGCTATTAATGAAAAACTGTTTTTT. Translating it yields CASTLQAINEKLFF.

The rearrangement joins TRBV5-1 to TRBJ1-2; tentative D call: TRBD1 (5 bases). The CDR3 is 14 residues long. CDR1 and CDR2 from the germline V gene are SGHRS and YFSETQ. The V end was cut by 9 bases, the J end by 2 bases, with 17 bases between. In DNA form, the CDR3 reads TGCGCCACCCGGGACGGGACGTACAACTATGGCTACACCTTC. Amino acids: CATRDGTYNYGYTF.

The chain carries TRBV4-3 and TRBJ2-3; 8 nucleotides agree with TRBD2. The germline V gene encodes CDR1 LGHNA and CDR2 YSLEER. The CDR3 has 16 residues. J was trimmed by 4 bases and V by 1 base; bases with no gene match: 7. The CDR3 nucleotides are TGCGCCAGCAGCCAAGGTATGGGCGGGGGGCCAGATACGCAGTATTTT. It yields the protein CASSQGMGGGPDTQYF.

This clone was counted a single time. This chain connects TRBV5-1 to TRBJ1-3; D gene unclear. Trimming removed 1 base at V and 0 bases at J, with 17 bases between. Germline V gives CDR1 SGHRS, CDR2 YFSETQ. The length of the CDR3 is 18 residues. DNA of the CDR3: TGCGCCAGCAGCTTGACGGCAAGTTCTCGGGTCTCTGGAAACACCATATATTTT. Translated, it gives CASSLTASSRVSGNTIYF.

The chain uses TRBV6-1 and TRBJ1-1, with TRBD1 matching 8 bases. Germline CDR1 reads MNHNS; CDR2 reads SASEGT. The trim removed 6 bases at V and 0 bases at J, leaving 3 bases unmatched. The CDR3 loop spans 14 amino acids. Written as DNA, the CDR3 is TGTGCCAGCAGAACGACAGGGGTGAACACTGAAGCTTTCTTT. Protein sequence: CASRTTGVNTEAFF.

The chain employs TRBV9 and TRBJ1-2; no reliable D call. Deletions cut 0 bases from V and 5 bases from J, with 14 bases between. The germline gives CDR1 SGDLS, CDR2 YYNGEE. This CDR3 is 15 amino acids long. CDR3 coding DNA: TGTGCCAGCAGCGTAGCTGAAGCTTTTGGTTATGGCTACACCTTC. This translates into CASSVAEAFGYGYTF.

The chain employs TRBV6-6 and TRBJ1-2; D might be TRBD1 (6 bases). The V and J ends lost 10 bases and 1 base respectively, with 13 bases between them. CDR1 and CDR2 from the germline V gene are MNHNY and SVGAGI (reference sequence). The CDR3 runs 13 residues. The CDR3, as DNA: TGTGCCACCGTCTCAGGGGTTAACTATGGCTACACCTTC. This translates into CATVSGVNYGYTF.

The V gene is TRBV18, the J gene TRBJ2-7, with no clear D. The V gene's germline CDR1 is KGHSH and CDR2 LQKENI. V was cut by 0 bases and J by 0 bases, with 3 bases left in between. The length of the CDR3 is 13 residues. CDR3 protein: CASSPPVSYEQYF. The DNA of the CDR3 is TGTGCCAGCTCACCACCGGTCTCCTACGAGCAGTACTTC.

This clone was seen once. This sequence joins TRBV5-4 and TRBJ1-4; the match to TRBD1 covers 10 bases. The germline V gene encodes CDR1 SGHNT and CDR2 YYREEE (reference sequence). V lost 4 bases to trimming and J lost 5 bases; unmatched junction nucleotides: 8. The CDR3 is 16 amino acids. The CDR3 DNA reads TGTGCCAGCAGCCATAGCTTGGACAGGGGGAATGAAAAACTGTTTTTT. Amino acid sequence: CASSHSLDRGNEKLFF.

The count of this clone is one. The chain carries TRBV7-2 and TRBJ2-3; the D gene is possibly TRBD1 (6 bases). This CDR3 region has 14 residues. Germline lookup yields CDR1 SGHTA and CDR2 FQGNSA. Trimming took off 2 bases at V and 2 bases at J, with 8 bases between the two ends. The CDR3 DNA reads TGTGCCAGCAGCTTACAGGGGTTCACAGATACGCAGTATTTT. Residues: CASSLQGFTDTQYF.

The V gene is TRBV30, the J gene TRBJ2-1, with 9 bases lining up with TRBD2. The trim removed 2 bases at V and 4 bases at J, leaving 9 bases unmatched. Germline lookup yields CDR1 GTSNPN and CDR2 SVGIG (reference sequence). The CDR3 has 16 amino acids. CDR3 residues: CAWSPGGSGGYNEQFF. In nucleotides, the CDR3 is TGTGCCTGGAGTCCCGGTGGTAGCGGGGGTTACAATGAGCAGTTCTTC. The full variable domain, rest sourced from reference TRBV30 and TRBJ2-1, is SQTIHQWPATLVQPVGSPLSLECTVEGTSNPNLYWYRQAAGRGLQLLFYSVGIGQISSEVPQNLSASRPQDRQFILSSKKLLLSDSGFYLCAWSPGGSGGYNEQFFGPGTRLTVL.

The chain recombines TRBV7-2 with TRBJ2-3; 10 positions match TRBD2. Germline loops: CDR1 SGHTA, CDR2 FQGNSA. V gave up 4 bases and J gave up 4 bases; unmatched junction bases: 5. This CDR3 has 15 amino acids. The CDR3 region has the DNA TGTGCCAGCAGCTGGACTAGCGGTAGAGCAGATACGCAGTATTTT. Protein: CASSWTSGRADTQYF.

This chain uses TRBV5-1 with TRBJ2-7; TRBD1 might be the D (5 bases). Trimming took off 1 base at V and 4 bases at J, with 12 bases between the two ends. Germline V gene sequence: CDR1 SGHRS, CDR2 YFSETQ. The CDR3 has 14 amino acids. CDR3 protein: CASSLLGHDYEQYF. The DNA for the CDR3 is TGCGCCAGCAGCTTGTTAGGACATGATTACGAGCAGTACTTC.

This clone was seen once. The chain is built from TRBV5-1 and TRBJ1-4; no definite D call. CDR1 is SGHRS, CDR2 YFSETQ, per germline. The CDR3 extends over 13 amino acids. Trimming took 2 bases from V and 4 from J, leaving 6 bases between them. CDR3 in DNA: TGCGCCAGCAGCTTAAGCAGTAATGAAAAACTGTTTTTT. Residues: CASSLSSNEKLFF. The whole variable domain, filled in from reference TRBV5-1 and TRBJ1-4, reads KAGVTQTPRYLIKTRGQQVTLSCSPISGHRSVSWYQQTPGQGLQFLFEYFSETQRNKGNFPGRFSGRQFSNSRSEMNVSTLELGDSALYLCASSLSSNEKLFFGSGTQLSVL.

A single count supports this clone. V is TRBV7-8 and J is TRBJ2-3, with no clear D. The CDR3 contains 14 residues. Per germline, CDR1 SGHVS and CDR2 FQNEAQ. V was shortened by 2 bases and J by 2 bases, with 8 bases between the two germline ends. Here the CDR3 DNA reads TGTGCCAGCAGCTTATCTGGCACCACAGATACGCAGTATTTT. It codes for CASSLSGTTDTQYF.

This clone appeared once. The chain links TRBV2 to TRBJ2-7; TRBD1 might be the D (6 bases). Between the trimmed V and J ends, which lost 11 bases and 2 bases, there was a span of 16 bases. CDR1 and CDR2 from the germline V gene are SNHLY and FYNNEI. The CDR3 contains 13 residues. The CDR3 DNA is TGTGCCCGCGGGCCAGGGGCCGCCTACGAGCAGTACTTC. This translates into CARGPGAAYEQYF.

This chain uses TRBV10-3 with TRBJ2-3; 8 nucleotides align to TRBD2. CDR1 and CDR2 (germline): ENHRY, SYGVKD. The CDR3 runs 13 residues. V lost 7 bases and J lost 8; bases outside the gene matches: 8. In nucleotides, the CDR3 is TGTGCCATCAAAGGAGCGGGGGAGGTTACGCAGTATTTT. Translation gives CAIKGAGEVTQYF.

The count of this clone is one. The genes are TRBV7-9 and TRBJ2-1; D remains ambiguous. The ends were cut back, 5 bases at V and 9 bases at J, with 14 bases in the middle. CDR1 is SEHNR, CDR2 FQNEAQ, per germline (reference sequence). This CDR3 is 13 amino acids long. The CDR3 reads CASSQSRWGEQFF. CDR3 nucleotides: TGTGCCAGCAGCCAGAGCCGGTGGGGTGAGCAGTTCTTC.

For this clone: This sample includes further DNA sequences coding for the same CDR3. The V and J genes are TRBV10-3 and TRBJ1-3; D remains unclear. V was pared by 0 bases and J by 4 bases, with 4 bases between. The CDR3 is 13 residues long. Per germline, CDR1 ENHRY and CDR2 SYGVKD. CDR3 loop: CAISESGGNTIYF. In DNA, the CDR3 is TGTGCCATCAGTGAGTCGGGAGGAAACACCATATATTTT.

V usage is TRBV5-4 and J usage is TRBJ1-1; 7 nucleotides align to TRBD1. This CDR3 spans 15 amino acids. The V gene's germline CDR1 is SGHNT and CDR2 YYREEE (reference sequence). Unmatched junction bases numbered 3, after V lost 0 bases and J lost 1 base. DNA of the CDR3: TGTGCCAGCAGCTTGGTGGACAGGCCGAACACTGAAGCTTTCTTT. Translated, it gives CASSLVDRPNTEAFF.

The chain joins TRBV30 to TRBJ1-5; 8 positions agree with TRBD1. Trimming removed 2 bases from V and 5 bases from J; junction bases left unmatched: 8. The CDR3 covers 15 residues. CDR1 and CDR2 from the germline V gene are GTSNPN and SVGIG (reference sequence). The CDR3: CAWSPGTGGHQPQHF. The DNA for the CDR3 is TGTGCCTGGAGTCCCGGGACAGGAGGACATCAGCCCCAGCATTTT.

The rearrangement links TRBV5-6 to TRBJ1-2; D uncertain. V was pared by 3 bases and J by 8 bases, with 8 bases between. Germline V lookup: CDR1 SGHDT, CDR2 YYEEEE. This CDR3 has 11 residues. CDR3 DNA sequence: TGTGCCAGCAGCTCGTACGCCGGCTACACCTTC. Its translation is CASSSYAGYTF.

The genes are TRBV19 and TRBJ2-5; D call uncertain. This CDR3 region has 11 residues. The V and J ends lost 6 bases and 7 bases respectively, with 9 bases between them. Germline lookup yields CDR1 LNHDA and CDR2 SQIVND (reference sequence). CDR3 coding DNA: TGTGCCAGTAGCTCCATGGGGACCCAGTACTTC. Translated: CASSSMGTQYF.

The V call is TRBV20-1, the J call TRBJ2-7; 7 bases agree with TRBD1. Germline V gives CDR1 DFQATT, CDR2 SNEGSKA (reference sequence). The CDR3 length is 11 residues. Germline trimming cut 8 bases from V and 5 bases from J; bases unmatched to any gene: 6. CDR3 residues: CSPQGPNEQYF. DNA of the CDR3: TGCAGTCCACAGGGGCCGAACGAGCAGTACTTC.

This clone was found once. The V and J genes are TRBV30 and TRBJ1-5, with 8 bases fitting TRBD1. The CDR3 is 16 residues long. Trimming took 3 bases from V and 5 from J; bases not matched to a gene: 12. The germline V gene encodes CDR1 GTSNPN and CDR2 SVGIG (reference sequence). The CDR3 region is CAWRDDTGGSDQPQHF. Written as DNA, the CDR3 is TGTGCCTGGAGGGATGATACAGGGGGATCCGATCAGCCCCAGCATTTT.

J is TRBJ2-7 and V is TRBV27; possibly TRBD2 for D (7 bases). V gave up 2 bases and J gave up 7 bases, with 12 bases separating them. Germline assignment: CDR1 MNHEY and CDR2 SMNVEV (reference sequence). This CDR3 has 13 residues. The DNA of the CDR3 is TGTGCCAGCAGTTTAAGGGGGGGGAGGGAGCAGTACTTC. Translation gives CASSLRGGREQYF.

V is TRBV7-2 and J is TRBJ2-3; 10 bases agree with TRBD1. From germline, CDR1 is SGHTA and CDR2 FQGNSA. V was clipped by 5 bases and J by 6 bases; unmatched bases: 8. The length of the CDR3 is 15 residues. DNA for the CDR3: TGTGCCAGCAGCCCCGGGACAGGGGATTTTGATACGCAGTATTTT. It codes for CASSPGTGDFDTQYF.

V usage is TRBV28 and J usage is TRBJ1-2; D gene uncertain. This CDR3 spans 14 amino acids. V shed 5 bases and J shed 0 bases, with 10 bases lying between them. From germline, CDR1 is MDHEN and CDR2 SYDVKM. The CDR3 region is CASSPAAANYGYTF. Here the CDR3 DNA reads TGTGCCAGCAGTCCCGCGGCCGCTAACTATGGCTACACCTTC.

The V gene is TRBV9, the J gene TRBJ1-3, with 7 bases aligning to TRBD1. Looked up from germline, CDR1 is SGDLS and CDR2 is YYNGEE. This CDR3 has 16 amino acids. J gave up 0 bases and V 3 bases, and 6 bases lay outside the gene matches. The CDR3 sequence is CASSAQTGLSGNTIYF. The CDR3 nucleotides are TGTGCCAGCAGCGCGCAGACAGGGCTCTCTGGAAACACCATATATTTT.

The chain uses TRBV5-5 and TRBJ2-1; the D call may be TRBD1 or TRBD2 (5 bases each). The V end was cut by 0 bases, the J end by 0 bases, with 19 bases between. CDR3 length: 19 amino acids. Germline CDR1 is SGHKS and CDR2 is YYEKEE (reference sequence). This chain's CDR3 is CASSLAGMRGASSYNEQFF. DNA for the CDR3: TGTGCCAGCAGCTTGGCCGGGATGCGAGGGGCTAGCTCCTACAATGAGCAGTTCTTC.

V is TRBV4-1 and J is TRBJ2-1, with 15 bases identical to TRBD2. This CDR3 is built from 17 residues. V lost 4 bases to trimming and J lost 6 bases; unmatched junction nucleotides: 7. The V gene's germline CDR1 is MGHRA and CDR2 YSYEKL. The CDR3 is CASSRGLAGGRGNEQFF. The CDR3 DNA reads TGCGCCAGCAGCCGCGGACTAGCGGGGGGGCGAGGCAATGAGCAGTTCTTC.